A single sample is the source of the 20 T cell receptor beta chains below, sequenced in a study of blood T cell repertoires in COVID-19. Method: immunoSEQ multiplex PCR; TCRdb's copy keeps in-frame clones and lacks some. This sample has under 60,000 clones; 65% to 85% occur once, and the top ten carry around 50%. Sequencing was done on a sample of peripheral blood. These receptors all come from an older man with acute or convalescent COVID-19.

The chain combines TRBV7-2 with TRBJ2-7; D uncertain. From germline, CDR1 is SGHTA and CDR2 FQGNSA. The CDR3 runs to 15 residues. V was cut by 4 bases and J by 6 bases, with 19 bases left in between. CDR3 DNA sequence: TGTGCCAGCAGCTCCGGTCCCTGGTTTCGAGGCGAGCAGTACTTC. Protein sequence: CASSSGPWFRGEQYF. The full variable domain, its missing parts supplied by reference TRBV7-2 and TRBJ2-7, is GAGVSQSPSNKVTEKGKDVELRCDPISGHTALYWYRQSLGQGLEFLIYFQGNSAPDKSGLPSDRFSAERTGGSVSTLTIQRTQQEDSAVYLCASSSGPWFRGEQYFGPGTRLTVT.

This chain links TRBV5-1 with TRBJ1-6, with D tentatively TRBD1 (6 bases). V lost 3 bases and J lost 6, with 16 bases in between. CDR1 and CDR2 from the germline V gene are SGHRS and YFSETQ. This CDR3 comprises 16 residues. The DNA of the CDR3 is TGCGCCAGCAGCTCCATCCCGACAGGCGCTAATTCACCCCTCCACTTT. This gives the protein CASSSIPTGANSPLHF.

The gene calls are TRBV30 and TRBJ1-5, with a tentative D call TRBD1 (5 bases). CDR3 size: 12 residues. Germline values: CDR1 GTSNPN, CDR2 SVGIG (reference sequence). Trimming took 1 base from V and 8 from J, leaving 9 bases between them. CDR3 amino acids: CAWSGGSEPQHF. The CDR3 nucleotides read TGTGCCTGGAGTGGGGGCTCGGAGCCCCAGCATTTT.

This clone has just one count. Here the CDR3 reads CASSQASGGGQPQHF. CDR3 sequence (DNA): TGTGCCAGCAGCCAAGCAAGTGGGGGCGGGCAGCCCCAGCATTTT. This chain joins TRBV4-2 and TRBJ1-5, with a tentative D call TRBD1 (6 bases). The V gene lost 1 base and the J gene lost 7 bases, with 14 bases spanning the gap. Germline CDR1 and CDR2: LGHNA and YNFKEQ. This CDR3 comprises 15 residues.

This chain links TRBV29-1 with TRBJ2-1; TRBD2 matches at 9 bases. Losses at the gene ends were 6 bases for V and 3 bases for J; bases not matched to a gene: 9. Germline CDR1 and CDR2: SQVTM and ANQGSEA. CDR3 length equals 15 residues. The CDR3 bases are TGCAGCGTCCCTCGAGCGGGAGGCCTCTACAATGAGCAGTTCTTC. It specifies CSVPRAGGLYNEQFF.

This chain links TRBV5-5 with TRBJ2-7, with 12 nucleotides matching TRBD1. Looked up from germline, CDR1 is SGHKS and CDR2 is YYEKEE (reference sequence). V shed 1 base, J shed 7 bases, and the junction held 6 bases outside the gene matches. The CDR3 length is 15 residues. CDR3 residues: CASSLKGQGAGEQYF. The CDR3 DNA is TGTGCCAGCAGCTTGAAGGGACAGGGGGCTGGGGAGCAGTACTTC.

The chain recombines TRBV25-1 with TRBJ1-6; D may be TRBD1 (5 bases). The CDR3 sequence is 15 residues long. V gave up 0 bases and J gave up 10 bases, with 13 bases separating them. Germline CDR1 reads MGHDK; CDR2 reads SYGVNS. CDR3 in amino acids: CASSEYAGTGSPLHF. DNA of the CDR3: TGTGCCAGCAGTGAATATGCCGGGACTGGATCACCCCTCCACTTT.

This clone has just a few counts. The chain uses TRBV3-1 (or the pseudogene TRBV3-2) and TRBJ2-5; TRBD1 matches at 9 bases. CDR1 is LGHDT, CDR2 YNNKEL, per germline (reference sequence). The J segment lost 2 bases and the V segment lost 4 bases, leaving 8 bases of the junction unmatched. The CDR3 is 16 residues long. CDR3 sequence (DNA): TGTGCCAGCAGCCCTCCCCCGGGACAGGGTCAAGAGACCCAGTACTTC. Translation: CASSPPPGQGQETQYF.

The rearrangement links TRBV7-2 to TRBJ1-6, with TRBD1 identical over 8 bases. This CDR3 contains 14 residues. Germline CDR1 is SGHTA and CDR2 is FQGNSA. V trimming: 8 bases; J trimming: 8 bases; junction bases outside the gene matches: 8. The CDR3 bases are TGTGCCAGCGGAGGGGACAGGACGTATTCACCCCTCCACTTT. Translating gives CASGGDRTYSPLHF.

The chain uses TRBV3-1 (or the pseudogene TRBV3-2) and TRBJ1-2; no reliable D call. Germline assignment: CDR1 LGHDT and CDR2 YNNKEL (reference sequence). The V end was cut by 0 bases, the J end by 4 bases, with 9 bases between. The CDR3 spans 14 residues. CDR3: CASSQDGVLYGYTF. CDR3 DNA: TGTGCCAGCAGCCAAGATGGAGTCCTCTATGGCTACACCTTC.

This chain joins TRBV28 and TRBJ2-7; D remains ambiguous. V dropped 5 bases and J dropped 4 bases, with 18 bases sitting between them. CDR1 MDHEN and CDR2 SYDVKM come from the germline V gene. CDR3 length equals 15 residues. The CDR3 is CASSPPTGSTYEQYF. The CDR3 nucleotides are TGTGCCAGCAGTCCTCCGACGGGTTCCACATACGAGCAGTACTTC.

This clone was detected only once. This rearrangement joins TRBV27 to TRBJ1-2, with no clear D. The CDR3 runs to 14 residues. Looked up from germline, CDR1 is MNHEY and CDR2 is SMNVEV (reference sequence). Trimming removed 4 bases at V and 8 bases at J, with 17 bases between. The CDR3 loop is CASSSGQRNSGYTF. The CDR3 nucleotides are TGTGCCAGCAGTTCCGGCCAACGAAACAGCGGCTACACCTTC.

Only one count was recorded for this clone. J is TRBJ2-3 and V is TRBV7-9; 7 bases match TRBD2. Per germline, CDR1 SEHNR and CDR2 FQNEAQ (reference sequence). The length of the CDR3 is 17 residues. The J segment lost 2 bases and the V segment lost 5 bases, leaving 13 bases of the junction unmatched. CDR3 residues: CASSPRSGGGYTDTQYF. The CDR3 DNA reads TGTGCCAGCAGCCCACGCTCCGGCGGGGGATACACAGATACGCAGTATTTT.

The chain joins TRBV18 to TRBJ2-1; weak D call: TRBD2 (6 bases). Germline assignment: CDR1 KGHSH and CDR2 LQKENI. CDR3 length: 13 residues. V was trimmed by 5 bases and J by 7 bases, leaving 12 bases between them. The CDR3 sequence: CASSAGLVNEQFF. CDR3 DNA sequence: TGTGCCAGCTCAGCGGGACTGGTAAATGAGCAGTTCTTC.

The rearrangement joins TRBV5-6 to TRBJ1-5; possibly TRBD1 for D (5 bases). The CDR3 contains 15 residues. Between the trimmed V and J ends, which lost 1 base and 5 bases, there was a span of 13 bases. Germline V gene lookup returns CDR1 SGHDT and CDR2 YYEEEE. The CDR3 is CASSLKGPIYQPQHF. The CDR3 DNA reads TGTGCCAGCAGCTTGAAGGGGCCCATTTATCAGCCCCAGCATTTT. Looking up the rest from reference TRBV5-6 and TRBJ1-5 gives the full variable domain: DAGVTQSPTHLIKTRGQQVTLRCSPKSGHDTVSWYQQALGQGPQFIFQYYEEEERQRGNFPDRFSGHQFPNYSSELNVNALLLGDSALYLCASSLKGPIYQPQHFGDGTRLSIL.

CDR3 nucleotide sequence: TGTGCCAGCAGTGGGTACCTGGAGGGAAACTATGGCTACACCTTC. It translates to CASSGYLEGNYGYTF. This chain connects TRBV25-1 to TRBJ1-2; D remains unclear. The CDR3 extends over 15 amino acids. Per the germline V gene, CDR1 is MGHDK and CDR2 is SYGVNS. V was trimmed by 4 bases and J by 2 bases, leaving 14 bases between them.

CDR3 in DNA: TGTGCCAGCAGCCGACCCCGGGAAGCTAACTATGGCTACACCTTC. This sequence encodes CASSRPREANYGYTF. The chain links TRBV6-6 to TRBJ1-2; no clear D. Germline CDR1 reads MNHNY; CDR2 reads SVGAGI (reference sequence). This CDR3 has 15 residues. V lost 6 bases and J 0 bases, leaving 14 bases between the germline ends.

The V and J genes are TRBV7-9 and TRBJ1-3; D remains ambiguous. Trimming removed 5 bases at V and 7 bases at J, with 18 bases between. The germline CDR1 and CDR2 sequences are SEHNR and FQNEAQ (reference sequence). The CDR3 has 15 amino acids. The CDR3 sequence is CASSPSPTPQNTIYF. The CDR3 nucleotides read TGTGCCAGCAGCCCTTCACCAACCCCCCAGAACACCATATATTTT.

The chain joins TRBV19 to TRBJ2-6, with a possible D match to TRBD1 (6 bases). CDR1 and CDR2 from the germline V gene are LNHDA and SQIVND (reference sequence). The ends were cut back, 2 bases at V and 0 bases at J, with 20 bases in the middle. This CDR3 has 20 residues. The CDR3 protein is CASSIQFWRQAHSGANVLTF. In nucleotides, the CDR3 is TGTGCCAGTAGTATACAGTTCTGGAGACAGGCCCACTCTGGGGCCAACGTCCTGACTTTC. Full variable domain (outside the CDR3, taken from reference TRBV19 and TRBJ2-6): DGGITQSPKYLFRKEGQNVTLSCEQNLNHDAMYWYRQDPGQGLRLIYYSQIVNDFQKGDIAEGYSVSREKKESFPLTVTSAQKNPTAFYLCASSIQFWRQAHSGANVLTFGAGSRLTVL.

This clone turned up a few times. The V and J genes are TRBV12-5 and TRBJ2-2; 7 bases are shared with TRBD1. The CDR3 is 15 residues long. Germline assignment: CDR1 LGHNT and CDR2 FRNRAP. V shed 6 bases and J 0 bases; nucleotides not matched to a gene: 4. The CDR3 DNA follows: TGTGCTAGTGGCCCCGGGACAGCGAACACCGGGGAGCTGTTTTTT. Translated, it gives CASGPGTANTGELFF.